These T cell receptor beta chains were read from a single sample in a study of blood T cell repertoires in COVID-19. Generated by immunoSEQ multiplex PCR, the TCRdb table keeps only in-frame clones and is missing some. The sample records roughly 220,000 clones, 85% to 90% being singletons. The specimen was peripheral blood. The receptor set was obtained from a man aged 55 to 69 with acute or convalescent COVID-19. The CDR3 runs from the conserved cysteine through the conserved F or W. The D gene is left open where the match is weak. Some rows mark clone size as missing; the rest say once, few, many or name a class of expanded clone.

cdr3_aa: CASSQDSGGLGNTIYF
cdr3_nt: TGCGCCAGCAGCCAAGATTCGGGGGGGCTTGGAAACACCATATATTTT
v_call: TRBV4-3
j_call: TRBJ1-3
d_call: .
clone_size: .

cdr3_aa: CASIQGQGKMVYGYTF
cdr3_nt: TGTGCCAGTATTCAGGGGCAGGGAAAAATGGTCTATGGCTACACCTTC
v_call: TRBV19
j_call: TRBJ1-2
d_call: .
clone_size: .

cdr3_aa: CASSLAEGSGNTIYF
cdr3_nt: TGTGCCAGCAGCCTAGCGGAGGGCTCTGGAAACACCATATATTTT
v_call: TRBV6-5
j_call: TRBJ1-3
d_call: .
clone_size: .

cdr3_aa: CASSSTPSTGGKQYF
cdr3_nt: TGTGCCAGTAGTTCCACCCCGTCGACAGGGGGTAAGCAGTACTTC
v_call: TRBV19
j_call: TRBJ2-7
d_call: TRBD1
clone_size: .

cdr3_aa: CASRRTGLEKWDYGYTF
cdr3_nt: TGTGCCAGCAGGCGGACAGGGTTGGAGAAGTGGGACTATGGCTACACCTTC
v_call: TRBV28
j_call: TRBJ1-2
d_call: TRBD1
clone_size: .

cdr3_aa: CASSVPPTVNTEAFF
cdr3_nt: TGTGCCAGCAGCGTCCCCCCGACAGTAAACACTGAAGCTTTCTTT
v_call: TRBV9
j_call: TRBJ1-1
d_call: .
clone_size: .

cdr3_aa: CASSLERDRGGIGQETQYF
cdr3_nt: TGTGCCAGCAGCTTAGAGAGGGACAGGGGAGGGATTGGCCAAGAGACCCAGTACTTC
v_call: TRBV11-3
j_call: TRBJ2-5
d_call: TRBD1
clone_size: .

cdr3_aa: CASSSPAGTGMLEGDYGYTF
cdr3_nt: TGCGCCAGCAGCTCACCAGCCGGGACAGGGATGCTAGAGGGGGACTATGGCTACACCTTC
v_call: TRBV5-1
j_call: TRBJ1-2
d_call: TRBD1
clone_size: .

cdr3_aa: CASSHRGRGNQETQYF
cdr3_nt: TGTGCCAGCAGTCACCGTGGACGGGGGAACCAAGAGACCCAGTACTTC
v_call: TRBV6-2/TRBV6-3
j_call: TRBJ2-5
d_call: .
clone_size: .

cdr3_aa: CASSLAGQGASEQYF
cdr3_nt: TGCGCCAGCAGCCTGGCGGGACAGGGGGCGAGCGAGCAGTACTTC
v_call: TRBV5-1
j_call: TRBJ2-7
d_call: TRBD1
clone_size: few

cdr3_aa: CASSPWRGAEDTQYF
cdr3_nt: TGTGCCAGCAGCCCCTGGCGGGGGGCTGAAGATACGCAGTATTTT
v_call: TRBV7-9
j_call: TRBJ2-3
d_call: TRBD2
clone_size: .

cdr3_aa: CASNPPLAGGPTDTQYF
cdr3_nt: TGCGCCAGCAACCCCCCGCTAGCGGGGGGACCCACAGATACGCAGTATTTT
v_call: TRBV23-1
j_call: TRBJ2-3
d_call: TRBD2
clone_size: .

cdr3_aa: CASSLTREGEQYF
cdr3_nt: TGTGCCAGCAGCTTAACGAGAGAGGGAGAGCAGTACTTC
v_call: TRBV7-3
j_call: TRBJ2-7
d_call: .
clone_size: .

cdr3_aa: CAIRGQGAPNEQFF
cdr3_nt: TGTGCCATCAGGGGACAGGGGGCTCCAAATGAGCAGTTCTTC
v_call: TRBV10-3
j_call: TRBJ2-1
d_call: TRBD1
clone_size: .

cdr3_aa: CACQGWGSQLAKNIQYF
cdr3_nt: TGTGCCTGCCAGGGGTGGGGGAGCCAACTAGCCAAAAACATTCAGTACTTC
v_call: TRBV30
j_call: TRBJ2-4
d_call: .
clone_size: .

cdr3_aa: CASSRNEQFF
cdr3_nt: TGTGCCAGCAGTCGCAATGAGCAGTTCTTC
v_call: TRBV12-3/TRBV12-4
j_call: TRBJ2-1
d_call: .
clone_size: .

cdr3_aa: CASSPRRGNEKLFF
cdr3_nt: TGCGCCAGCAGCCCAAGAAGAGGTAATGAAAAACTGTTTTTT
v_call: TRBV4-1
j_call: TRBJ1-4
d_call: .
clone_size: .

cdr3_aa: CASSQDRGGFYGYTF
cdr3_nt: TGTGCCAGCAGCCAAGATAGAGGGGGCTTCTATGGCTACACCTTC
v_call: TRBV4-2
j_call: TRBJ1-2
d_call: TRBD1
clone_size: .

cdr3_aa: CASSLRGQGGTEAFF
cdr3_nt: TGTGCCAGCAGCTTAAGGGGACAGGGGGGAACTGAAGCTTTCTTT
v_call: TRBV7-9
j_call: TRBJ1-1
d_call: TRBD1
clone_size: .

cdr3_aa: CASSSVTGGEQYF
cdr3_nt: TGTGCCAGCAGTTCCGTGACAGGGGGCGAGCAGTACTTC
v_call: TRBV6-2/TRBV6-3
j_call: TRBJ2-7
d_call: TRBD1
clone_size: .

cdr3_aa: CASSLHRTRADYEQFF
cdr3_nt: TGTGCCAGCAGTCTCCATAGGACTAGGGCCGATTATGAGCAGTTCTTC
v_call: TRBV6-4
j_call: TRBJ2-1
d_call: TRBD2
clone_size: .

cdr3_aa: CASSVGEGYGQPQHF
cdr3_nt: TGCGCCAGCAGCGTGGGGGAGGGCTACGGTCAGCCCCAGCATTTT
v_call: TRBV5-1
j_call: TRBJ1-5
d_call: .
clone_size: .

cdr3_aa: CASSVWLGQGADEQYF
cdr3_nt: TGTGCCAGCAGCGTCTGGCTTGGACAGGGGGCGGACGAGCAGTACTTC
v_call: TRBV13
j_call: TRBJ2-7
d_call: TRBD1
clone_size: .

cdr3_aa: CASSPRGLAGGEGETQYF
cdr3_nt: TGTGCCAGCTCACCACGTGGACTAGCGGGGGGTGAGGGAGAGACCCAGTACTTC
v_call: TRBV18
j_call: TRBJ2-5
d_call: TRBD2
clone_size: .